The text below deals with one T cell receptor (beta chain). This clonotype has a count of ten or more. This receptor's antigen is unknown. No qualities accompany the bases; no much larger clone lies one base away. This sample is part of a study of breast tumors, draining lymph nodes, adjacent tissues (TCRdb year 2016). Broadly, across the study: The study compared TCR beta repertoires across tumor, adjacent nontumor tissue and axillary lymph nodes from breast cancer patients. The study was designed to assess the relationships and possible T-cell exchange between tumor, surrounding tissue and draining lymph node repertoires in human breast cancer.

Lymph node samples came from the axillary draining lymph nodes of breast cancer patients. Sequencing was carried out with an Illumina HiSeq 2000. Multiplex PCR amplification was used to build the TCR beta chain libraries. The amplified TCR beta chain products were analyzed by high-throughput sequencing. TCRdb ran its own pipeline on the public reads, namely fastp trimming at Q25 and MiXCR clone calling, and kept in-frame beta chains. Every distinct CDR3 protein forms one entry, paired with its most common genes and DNA. This sample holds some 140,000 distinct CDR3 sequences; around 20% were observed only once. About 2.2% of the sample comes from the top ten. The germline V gene specifies SGHDT as CDR1 and YYEEEE as CDR2. The CDR3 covers 13 residues, taking in both the cysteine and the phenylalanine. Just the 39-base CDR3 DNA is kept, in frame starting at base 1. Here V drops 5 bases and J drops 10 bases, and the junction holds 10 bases not matched to any gene.

Study-level results and caveats: Rather than being directly demonstrated, the conclusion that tumor T cells originate in lymph nodes was presented as consistent with a hypothesis. Tumor and nontumor tissue repertoires were found to be significantly more similar in luminal-like than in basal-like breast cancer. The data were considered consistent with the idea that most tumor T cells come from the lymph node and then expand in tumor tissue. Tumor T-cell repertoires showed less diversity than lymph node repertoires and more diversity than nontumor tissue repertoires, and tumor T-cell repertoires showed preferential V and J gene usage.

The sequence derives from a female donor with breast cancer. Some clones in this sample may be carry-over from other donors' samples. The rearranged segments are TRBV5-6 and TRBJ1-2; 8 bases in the middle match TRBD1. Sequencing was carried out using axillary lymph node tissue. This receptor carries the CDR3 CASRVPGQVDYTF. Read as DNA, the sequence is TGTGCCAGCAGGGTGCCGGGACAGGTAGACTACACCTTC.